These T cell receptor beta chains were read from a single sample in a study of blood T cell repertoires in COVID-19. TCRdb keeps only in-frame clones here, not all; method: immunoSEQ multiplex PCR. The profile shows about 280,000 clones, 85% to 90% of them singletons. Sequenced material: PBMCs or T cells enriched from blood (not recorded which). The source of these receptors is a woman aged 60 to 75 who had recovered from COVID-19. Each CDR3 is given without its conserved first and last residue. Not every row has a clone size; where given, it reads once, few, many or a size class.

cdr3_length clone_size v_call cdr3_aa
12 few TRBV9 ASSGLQTAGELF
12 few TRBV19 ASSIGGGDTEAF
11 - TRBV11-2 ASSFEHADEQY
11 - TRBV28 ASSSPNNSPLH
13 - TRBV28 ASSLSISGVYEQY
10 - TRBV29-1 SVGQLNTEAF
11 few TRBV18 ASSPFPEEKLF
13 - TRBV6-5 ASSHRDRGFNEQY
13 - TRBV7-8 ASSSRGLMNTEAF
13 - TRBV5-4 ASTLEGANTGELF
13 - TRBV7-8 ASRAVRGVLETQY
13 many TRBV3-1/TRBV3-2 ASSQEGDYYNEQF
10 - TRBV7-9 ASSPEDRVAF
11 - TRBV30 AWSDIVDTEAF
17 - TRBV11-3 ASSLVGGPGLAGHNEQF
12 - TRBV5-1 ASSLTSAKNIQY
11 - TRBV27 ASSLGAGREQY